A single sample is the source of the 8 T cell receptor beta chains below, sequenced in a study of PD-1 blockade in classical Hodgkin lymphoma. Relapse was seen in all patients after autologous stem cell transplantation, and brentuximab vedotin exposure was variable. Repertoires were generated with immunoSEQ multiplex PCR, while TCRdb's copy carries only in-frame clones and drops some. The sample has about 39,000 clones; about 88% are singletons. The sample was peripheral blood mononuclear cells (PBMCs), taken at baseline. The receptors were sampled from a human donor with classical Hodgkin lymphoma.

The chain has TRBV2 and TRBJ2-2, with 11 bases that match TRBD2. The CDR3 spans 17 residues. V lost 7 bases and J lost 8; bases outside the gene matches: 15. Per the germline V gene, CDR1 is SNHLY and CDR2 is FYNNEI. The CDR3 reads CASKPALAGGIAGELFF. The CDR3 DNA reads TGTGCCAGCAAACCCGCCCTAGCGGGGGGTATAGCGGGGGAGCTGTTTTTT. Drawing the rest from reference TRBV2 and TRBJ2-2, the complete variable domain is EPEVTQTPSHQVTQMGQEVILRCVPISNHLYFYWYRQILGQKVEFLVSFYNNEISEKSEIFDDQFSVERPDGSNFTLKIRSTKLEDSAMYFCASKPALAGGIAGELFFGEGSRLTVL.

This chain's CDR3 is CASSPGTGGNEQFF. CDR3 bases: TGCGCCAGCAGCCCTGGGACAGGGGGCAACGAGCAGTTCTTC. This chain uses TRBV5-1 with TRBJ2-1, with 12 bases lining up with TRBD1. The CDR3 sequence is 14 residues long. V lost 4 bases, J lost 10 bases, and 6 bases stayed unmatched. Germline lookup yields CDR1 SGHRS and CDR2 YFSETQ.

The chain uses TRBV10-1 and TRBJ1-1, with 9 bases lining up with TRBD1. Germline trimming cut 6 bases from V and 2 bases from J; bases unmatched to any gene: 7. This CDR3 comprises 15 residues. Germline values: CDR1 WNHNN, CDR2 SYGVQD (reference sequence). The CDR3 region has the DNA TGCGCCAGCAGCCCCGGACAGGGGATAAACACTGAAGCTTTCTTT. Its protein is CASSPGQGINTEAFF.

The chain combines TRBV19 with TRBJ2-2; no definite D call. Germline V gene sequence: CDR1 LNHDA, CDR2 SQIVND (reference sequence). V was cut by 4 bases and J by 1 base, with 10 bases left in between. There are 15 residues in the CDR3. The CDR3: CASSNVWGNTGELFF. Written as DNA, the CDR3 is TGTGCCAGTAGTAATGTATGGGGGAACACCGGGGAGCTGTTTTTT. The entire variable domain, with the rest obtained from reference TRBV19 and TRBJ2-2, is as follows: DGGITQSPKYLFRKEGQNVTLSCEQNLNHDAMYWYRQDPGQGLRLIYYSQIVNDFQKGDIAEGYSVSREKKESFPLTVTSAQKNPTAFYLCASSNVWGNTGELFFGEGSRLTVL.

The gene calls are TRBV28 and TRBJ1-1; D call uncertain. V dropped 4 bases and J dropped 1 base, with 16 bases sitting between them. The CDR3 covers 16 residues. Germline CDR1 reads MDHEN; CDR2 reads SYDVKM. CDR3 nucleotides: TGTGCCAGCAGTTCTACAGACATGCTTGGGAACACTGAAGCTTTCTTT. Its protein product is CASSSTDMLGNTEAFF.

The chain joins TRBV21-1 to TRBJ2-3. TRBV21-1 is labeled a pseudogene. This CDR3 is built from 12 residues. CDR3 DNA sequence: TGTGCCAGCAGAAGAAGGACAGATACGCAGTATTTT. Amino acid sequence: CASRRRTDTQYF.

The chain is built from TRBV20-1 and TRBJ2-7, with D hard to call. CDR1 DFQATT and CDR2 SNEGSKA come from the germline V gene (reference sequence). The CDR3 covers 11 residues. Trimming left V 3 bases short and J 12 bases short, with 15 bases between. CDR3 region: CSASEVQVLYF. CDR3 in DNA: TGCAGTGCTAGCGAGGTTCAAGTACTGTACTTC.

The V gene is TRBV28, the J gene TRBJ2-1; D is possibly TRBD1 (6 bases). Trimming stripped 6 bases from V and 1 base from J, with 16 bases between. This CDR3 comprises 16 residues. Germline V lookup: CDR1 MDHEN, CDR2 SYDVKM. CDR3 DNA sequence: TGTGCCAGCAGCAATGGACAGTTCCAATCCTACAATGAGCAGTTCTTC. It yields the protein CASSNGQFQSYNEQFF.